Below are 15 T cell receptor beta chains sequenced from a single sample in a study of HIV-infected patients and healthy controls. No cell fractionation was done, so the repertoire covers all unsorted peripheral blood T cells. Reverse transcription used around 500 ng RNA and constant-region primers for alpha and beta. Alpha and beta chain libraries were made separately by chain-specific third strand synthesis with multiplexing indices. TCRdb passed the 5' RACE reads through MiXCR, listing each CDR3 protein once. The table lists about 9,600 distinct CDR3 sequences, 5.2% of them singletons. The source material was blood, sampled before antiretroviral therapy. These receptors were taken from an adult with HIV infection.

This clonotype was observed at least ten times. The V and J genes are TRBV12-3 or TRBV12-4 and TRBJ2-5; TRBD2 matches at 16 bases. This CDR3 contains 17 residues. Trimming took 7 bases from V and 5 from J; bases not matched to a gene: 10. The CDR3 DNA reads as TGTGCCAGCAACCCGGGACTAGCGGGAGGGCCTATGGAGACCCAGTACTTC. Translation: CASNPGLAGGPMETQYF.

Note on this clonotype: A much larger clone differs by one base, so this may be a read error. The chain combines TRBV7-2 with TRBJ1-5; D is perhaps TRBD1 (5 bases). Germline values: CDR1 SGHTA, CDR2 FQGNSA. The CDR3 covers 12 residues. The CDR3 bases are TGTGCCAGCAGCTCAGGGAATCAGCCCCATCATTTT. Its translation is CASSSGNQPHHF.

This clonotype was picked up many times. The CDR3 reads CSVDAGGTDTQYF. CDR3 in DNA: TGCAGCGTTGATGCAGGGGGCACAGATACGCAGTATTTT. The chain employs TRBV29-1 and TRBJ2-3; a weak D match, TRBD1 (6 bases). Germline CDR1 and CDR2: SQVTM and ANQGSEA. V was cut by 3 bases and J by 1 base, with 8 bases left in between. The CDR3 spans 13 residues.

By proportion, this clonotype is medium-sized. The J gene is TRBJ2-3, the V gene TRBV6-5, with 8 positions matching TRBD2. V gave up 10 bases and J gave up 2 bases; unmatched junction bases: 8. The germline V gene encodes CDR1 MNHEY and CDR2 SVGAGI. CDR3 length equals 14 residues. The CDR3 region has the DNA TGTGCCACCAAGAGCGGGGGTCACACAGATACGCAGTATTTT. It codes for CATKSGGHTDTQYF.

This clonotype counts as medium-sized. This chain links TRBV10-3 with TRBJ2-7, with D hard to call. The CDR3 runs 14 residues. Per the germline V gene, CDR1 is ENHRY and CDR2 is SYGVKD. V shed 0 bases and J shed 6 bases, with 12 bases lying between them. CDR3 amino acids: CAISESMSKTEQYF. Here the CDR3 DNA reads TGTGCCATCAGTGAGTCGATGTCCAAAACCGAGCAGTACTTC.

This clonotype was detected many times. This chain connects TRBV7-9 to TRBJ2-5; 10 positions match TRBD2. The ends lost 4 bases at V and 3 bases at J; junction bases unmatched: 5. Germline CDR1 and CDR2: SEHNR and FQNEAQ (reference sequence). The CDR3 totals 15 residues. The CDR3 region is CASSSPGLAKETQYF. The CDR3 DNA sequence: TGTGCCAGCAGCTCGCCGGGACTAGCGAAAGAGACCCAGTACTTC.

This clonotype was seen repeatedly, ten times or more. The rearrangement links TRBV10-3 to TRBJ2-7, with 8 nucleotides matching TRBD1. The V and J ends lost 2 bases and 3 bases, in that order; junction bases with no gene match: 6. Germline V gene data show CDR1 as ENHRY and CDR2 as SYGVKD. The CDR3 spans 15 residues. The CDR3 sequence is CAISEAGQGHYEQYF. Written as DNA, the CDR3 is TGTGCCATCAGTGAGGCCGGACAGGGACACTACGAGCAGTACTTC.

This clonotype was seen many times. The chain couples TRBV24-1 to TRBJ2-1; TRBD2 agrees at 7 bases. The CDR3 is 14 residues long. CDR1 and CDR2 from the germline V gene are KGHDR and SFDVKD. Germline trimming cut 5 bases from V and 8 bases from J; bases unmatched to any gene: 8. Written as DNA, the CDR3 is TGTGCCACCAGTGTTGGGGCGGGAGTGGATGAGCAGTTCTTC. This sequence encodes CATSVGAGVDEQFF.

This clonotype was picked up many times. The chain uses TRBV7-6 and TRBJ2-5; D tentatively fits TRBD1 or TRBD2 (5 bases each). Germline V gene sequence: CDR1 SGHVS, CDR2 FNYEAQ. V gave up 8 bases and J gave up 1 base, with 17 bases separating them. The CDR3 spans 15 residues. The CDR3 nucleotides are TGTGCCAGCGCCCCGGGACCAACCCTCCAAGAGACCCAGTACTTC. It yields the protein CASAPGPTLQETQYF.

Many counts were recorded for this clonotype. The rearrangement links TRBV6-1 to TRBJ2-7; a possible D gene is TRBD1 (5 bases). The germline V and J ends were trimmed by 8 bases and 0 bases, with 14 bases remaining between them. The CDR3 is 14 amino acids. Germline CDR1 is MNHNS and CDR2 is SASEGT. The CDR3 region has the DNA TGTGCCAGCGACAGTTCGTACTACTCCTACGAGCAGTACTTC. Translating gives CASDSSYYSYEQYF.

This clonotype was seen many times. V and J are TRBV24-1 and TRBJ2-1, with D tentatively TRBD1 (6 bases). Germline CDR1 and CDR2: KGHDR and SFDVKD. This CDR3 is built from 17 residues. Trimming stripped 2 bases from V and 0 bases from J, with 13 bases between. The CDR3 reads CATSDSGQRSSYNEQFF. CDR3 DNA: TGTGCCACCAGTGATTCCGGACAGAGAAGCTCCTACAATGAGCAGTTCTTC.

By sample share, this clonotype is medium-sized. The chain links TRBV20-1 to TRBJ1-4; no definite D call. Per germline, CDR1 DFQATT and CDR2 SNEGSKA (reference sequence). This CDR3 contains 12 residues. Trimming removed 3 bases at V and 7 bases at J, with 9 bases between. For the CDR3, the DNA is TGCAGTGCTAGTCGAGAGGGTGAAAAACTGTTTTTT. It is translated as CSASREGEKLFF.

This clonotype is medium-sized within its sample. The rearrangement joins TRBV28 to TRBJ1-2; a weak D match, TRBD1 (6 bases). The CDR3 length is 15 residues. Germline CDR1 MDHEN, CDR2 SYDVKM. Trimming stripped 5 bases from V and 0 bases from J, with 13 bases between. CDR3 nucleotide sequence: TGTGCCAGCAGTCGGACAGAGGAATCTAACTATGGCTACACCTTC. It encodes CASSRTEESNYGYTF.

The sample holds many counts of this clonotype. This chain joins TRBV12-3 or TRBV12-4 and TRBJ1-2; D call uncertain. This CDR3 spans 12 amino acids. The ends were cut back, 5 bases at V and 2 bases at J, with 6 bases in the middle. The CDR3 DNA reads TGTGCCAGCAGTCGTTCAAACTATGGCTACACCTTC. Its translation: CASSRSNYGYTF.

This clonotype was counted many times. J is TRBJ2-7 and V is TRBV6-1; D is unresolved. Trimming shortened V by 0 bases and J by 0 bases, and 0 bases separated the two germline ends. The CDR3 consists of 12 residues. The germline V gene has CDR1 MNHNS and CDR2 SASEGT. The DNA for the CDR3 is TGTGCCAGCAGTGAAGCCTCCTACGAGCAGTACTTC. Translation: CASSEASYEQYF.